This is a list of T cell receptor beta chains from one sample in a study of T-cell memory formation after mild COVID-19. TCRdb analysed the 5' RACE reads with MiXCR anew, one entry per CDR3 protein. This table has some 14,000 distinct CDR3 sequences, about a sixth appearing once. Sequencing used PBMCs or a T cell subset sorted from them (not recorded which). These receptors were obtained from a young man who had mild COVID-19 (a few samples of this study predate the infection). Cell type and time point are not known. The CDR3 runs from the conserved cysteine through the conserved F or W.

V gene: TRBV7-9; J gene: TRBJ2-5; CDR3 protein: CASSFLGGQNQETQYF
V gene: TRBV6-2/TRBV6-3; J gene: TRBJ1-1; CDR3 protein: CASTHRGSTEAFF
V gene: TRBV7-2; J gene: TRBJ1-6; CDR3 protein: CASSLRMGYLNSPLHF
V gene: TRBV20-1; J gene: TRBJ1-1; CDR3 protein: CSARKQGTEAFF
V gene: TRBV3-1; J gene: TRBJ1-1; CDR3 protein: CASSHRGRGTEAFF
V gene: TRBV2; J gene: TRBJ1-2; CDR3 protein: CASSEYPGTPNYGYTF
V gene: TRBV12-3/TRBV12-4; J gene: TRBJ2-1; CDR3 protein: CASSVLGRHEQFF
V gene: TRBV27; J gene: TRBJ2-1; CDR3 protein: CASSSRESSYNEQFF
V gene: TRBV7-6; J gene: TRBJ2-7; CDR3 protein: CASSLKTGGAYEQYF
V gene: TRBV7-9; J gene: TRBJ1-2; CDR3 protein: CASSYGQGASYGYTF
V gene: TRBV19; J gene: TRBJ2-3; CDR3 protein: CASTRTSADTQYF
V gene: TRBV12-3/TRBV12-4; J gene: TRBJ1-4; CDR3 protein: CASSRGLLLTDFNEKLFF
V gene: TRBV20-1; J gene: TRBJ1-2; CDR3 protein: CSARPQNIHGYTF
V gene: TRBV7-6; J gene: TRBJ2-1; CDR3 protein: CASSMISGGAYNEQFF
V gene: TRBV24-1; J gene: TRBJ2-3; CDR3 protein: CATSDPFGKSTDTQYF
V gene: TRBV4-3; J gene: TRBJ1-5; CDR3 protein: CASSHRRGSNQPQHF
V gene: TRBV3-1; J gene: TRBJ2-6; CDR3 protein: CASSQDRLLGANVLTF
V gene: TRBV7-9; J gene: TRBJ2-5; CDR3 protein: CASSPKGGQYQETQYF
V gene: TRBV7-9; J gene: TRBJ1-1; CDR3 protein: CASSLTGQGTEAFF
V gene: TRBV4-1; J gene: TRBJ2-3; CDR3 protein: CASSRVGTADTQYF
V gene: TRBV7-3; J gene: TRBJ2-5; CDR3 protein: CASSLDPHTTQYF
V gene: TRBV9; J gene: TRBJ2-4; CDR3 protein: CASSLGDRGFNIQYF
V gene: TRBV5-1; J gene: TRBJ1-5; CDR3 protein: CASSLDGNNQPQHF
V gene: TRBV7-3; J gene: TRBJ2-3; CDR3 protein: CASSFDRGTDTQYF
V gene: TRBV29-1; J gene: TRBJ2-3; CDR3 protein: CSVEDARLMATDTQYF
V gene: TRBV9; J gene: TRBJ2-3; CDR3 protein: CASSVGIRETDTQYF
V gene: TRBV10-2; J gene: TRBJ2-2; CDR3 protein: CASNPGQYTGELFF
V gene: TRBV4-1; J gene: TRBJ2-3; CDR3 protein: CASSQEAGAFTDTQYF
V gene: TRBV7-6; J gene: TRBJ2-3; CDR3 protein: CASSDLSSFTDTQYF
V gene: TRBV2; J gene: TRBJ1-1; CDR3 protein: CASTEGARITMNTEAFF
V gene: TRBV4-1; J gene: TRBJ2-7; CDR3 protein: CASSRLRGDEQYF
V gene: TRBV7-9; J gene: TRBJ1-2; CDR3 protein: CASSTEETVYGYTF
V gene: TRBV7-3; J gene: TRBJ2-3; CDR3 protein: CASSSVGDTQYF
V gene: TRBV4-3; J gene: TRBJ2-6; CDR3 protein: CASSQAGGSGANVLTF
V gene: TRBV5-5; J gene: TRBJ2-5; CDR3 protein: CASSPRTGGKGETQYF
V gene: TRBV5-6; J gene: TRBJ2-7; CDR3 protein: CASSLPRQHVGYEQYF
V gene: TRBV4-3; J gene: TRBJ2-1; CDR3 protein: CASSQGLSHYNEQFF
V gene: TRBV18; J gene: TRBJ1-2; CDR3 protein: CASSPSEEPYGYTF
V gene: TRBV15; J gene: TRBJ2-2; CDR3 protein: CATSRDVEVLASGGTGELFF
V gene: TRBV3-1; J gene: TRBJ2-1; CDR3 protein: CASSPGSHSRTYNEQFF
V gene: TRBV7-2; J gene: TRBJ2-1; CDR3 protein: CASSPPEGYNEQFF
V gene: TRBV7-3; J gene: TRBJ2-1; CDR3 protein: CASSPPGANEQFF
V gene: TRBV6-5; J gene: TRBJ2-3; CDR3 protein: CASSYRDPQRLDTDTQYF
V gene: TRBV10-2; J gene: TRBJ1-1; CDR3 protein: CASNRGGWTEAFF
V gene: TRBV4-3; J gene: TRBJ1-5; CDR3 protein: CASSQDPNPRNSNQPQHF
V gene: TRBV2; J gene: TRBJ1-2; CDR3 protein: CASRGTAPRYGYTF
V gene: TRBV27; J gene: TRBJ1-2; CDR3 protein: CASSPTGRVWYGYTF
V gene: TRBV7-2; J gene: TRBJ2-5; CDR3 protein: CASSPSGSSAWETQYF
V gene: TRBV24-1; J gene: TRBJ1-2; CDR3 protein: CATSDSLRDYGYTF
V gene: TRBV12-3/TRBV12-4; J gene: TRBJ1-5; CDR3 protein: CASSNHRGLNQPQHF
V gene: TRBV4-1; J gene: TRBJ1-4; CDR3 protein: CASSLGRGFGNEKLFF
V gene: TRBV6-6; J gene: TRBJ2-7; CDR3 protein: CASRDRGQGAYEQYF
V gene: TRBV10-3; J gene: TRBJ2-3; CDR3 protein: CAISEKDPSGADTQYF